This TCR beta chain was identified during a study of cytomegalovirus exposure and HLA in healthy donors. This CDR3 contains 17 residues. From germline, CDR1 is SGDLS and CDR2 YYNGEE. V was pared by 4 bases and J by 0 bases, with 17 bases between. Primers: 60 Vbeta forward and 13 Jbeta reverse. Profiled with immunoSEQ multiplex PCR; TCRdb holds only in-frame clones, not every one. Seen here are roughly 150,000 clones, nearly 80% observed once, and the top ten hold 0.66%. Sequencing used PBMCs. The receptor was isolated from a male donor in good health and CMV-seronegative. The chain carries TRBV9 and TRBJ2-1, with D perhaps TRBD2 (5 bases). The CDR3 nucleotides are TGTGCCAGCAGCTCACAAGACTACCGTAGCTCCTACAATGAGCAGTTCTTC. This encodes CASSSQDYRSSYNEQFF.